These 26 T cell receptor beta chains were sequenced from one sample in a study of blood T cell repertoires in COVID-19 (dated by TCRdb to about 2020). Receptors were amplified or captured by the immunoSEQ multiplex PCR assay. TCRdb obtained this table from immuneACCESS and retained in-frame rearrangements with V and J assigned. These tables miss some clones; where compared with another copy, unresolved V genes account for less than half of the shortfall, and the remainder is unexplained. The sample has roughly 400,000 clones on record, around 90% of them singletons. Approximately 0.55% of the sample lies in the top ten. Input material: PBMCs or T cells enriched from blood (not recorded which). These receptors originate from a man younger than 30 who had recovered from COVID-19.

V usage is TRBV3-1 (or the pseudogene TRBV3-2) and J usage is TRBJ2-7; 10 nucleotides line up with TRBD2. With 8 bases clipped from V and 3 bases from J, the junction kept 10 bases outside the gene matches. The CDR3 has 15 residues. CDR1 and CDR2 (germline): LGHDT, YNNKEL (reference sequence). CDR3 amino acids: CASRALAGDSYEQYF. The CDR3 DNA reads as TGTGCCAGCCGGGCTCTAGCGGGAGATAGCTACGAGCAGTACTTC.

V and J are TRBV27 and TRBJ2-7; D is perhaps TRBD1 (5 bases). V shed 5 bases and J shed 9 bases, with 17 bases lying between them. Germline CDR1 reads MNHEY; CDR2 reads SMNVEV (reference sequence). The CDR3 extends over 13 amino acids. Here the CDR3 DNA reads TGTGCCAGCAGTAAAGACCGTTGGACACCGCAGTACTTC. It yields the protein CASSKDRWTPQYF.

The genes are TRBV5-8 and TRBJ1-1, with a weak D call TRBD1 (6 bases). The CDR3 spans 14 residues. Deletions cut 0 bases from V and 7 bases from J, with 13 bases between. Germline-derived CDR1 and CDR2 are SGHTS and YDEGEE. For the CDR3, the DNA is TGTGCCAGCAGCTTGGATGGGACACAAGTTGAAGCTTTCTTT. Translation: CASSLDGTQVEAFF.

Written as DNA, the CDR3 is TGCGCCAGCAGCTTGCGATCTAGCGGTAACACCGGGGAGCTGTTTTTT. Encoded protein: CASSLRSSGNTGELFF. The chain carries TRBV5-1 and TRBJ2-2; 7 nucleotides agree with TRBD2. The CDR3 has 16 residues. CDR1 is SGHRS, CDR2 YFSETQ, per germline. Trimming removed 1 base from V and 2 bases from J; junction bases left unmatched: 5.

The chain is built from TRBV6-5 and TRBJ1-1; no clear D. Germline CDR1 MNHEY, CDR2 SVGAGI. V lost 2 bases and J lost 5, with 12 bases in between. CDR3 length: 14 residues. For the CDR3, the DNA is TGTGCCAGCAGTTACGTAGGAGGAGGGACTGAAGCTTTCTTT. This codes for CASSYVGGGTEAFF.

This chain uses TRBV7-9 with TRBJ2-1; possibly TRBD2 for D (6 bases). Trimming pared 1 base from V and 7 bases from J, leaving 11 bases between. The CDR3 runs to 14 residues. Germline-derived CDR1 and CDR2 are SEHNR and FQNEAQ (reference sequence). CDR3 in amino acids: CASSLDRAGNEQFF. CDR3 bases: TGTGCCAGCAGCTTAGATAGGGCGGGGAATGAGCAGTTCTTC.

The chain employs TRBV11-1 and TRBJ1-6; 7 bases are a match to TRBD1. Trimming cost V 5 bases and J 10 bases; bases outside gene matches: 8. This CDR3 is 14 amino acids long. Germline CDR1 reads SGHAT; CDR2 reads FQDESV (reference sequence). The CDR3 bases are TGTGCCAGCAGCCAGGGGGTAAAGGAGTCACCCCTCCACTTT. Translated, it gives CASSQGVKESPLHF.

CDR3 DNA sequence: TGTGCCAGTAGTACAACTACCGGGACAGGGGAGAACGAGCAGTACTTC. Translated, it gives CASSTTTGTGENEQYF. The V gene is TRBV19, the J gene TRBJ2-7, with TRBD1 identical over 10 bases. This CDR3 contains 16 residues. With V trimmed by 4 bases and J by 5 bases, 11 bases remained unmatched. Germline CDR1 LNHDA, CDR2 SQIVND (reference sequence).

The chain joins TRBV29-1 to TRBJ1-1; D is possibly TRBD1 (5 bases). The CDR3 is 12 amino acids. Trimming took off 2 bases at V and 8 bases at J, with 12 bases between the two ends. Germline CDR1 is SQVTM and CDR2 is ANQGSEA. The CDR3 loop reads CSVERGLREAFF. The CDR3, as DNA: TGCAGCGTTGAAAGGGGTCTGAGAGAAGCTTTCTTT.

The V and J genes are TRBV6-5 and TRBJ1-1; D unclear. This CDR3 is built from 13 residues. Trimming left V 6 bases short and J 1 base short, with 9 bases between. CDR1 is MNHEY, CDR2 SVGAGI, per germline. The CDR3 region is CASRKQKNTEAFF. In nucleotides, the CDR3 is TGTGCCAGCAGGAAACAAAAGAACACTGAAGCTTTCTTT.

The chain carries TRBV19 and TRBJ1-6; D is undetermined. V was shortened by 1 base and J by 8 bases, with 6 bases between the two germline ends. The CDR3 loop spans 13 amino acids. Germline-derived CDR1 and CDR2 are LNHDA and SQIVND (reference sequence). The CDR3 region has the DNA TGTGCCAGTAGTATAGCTGCGGATTCACCCCTCCACTTT. This sequence encodes CASSIAADSPLHF.

The V and J genes are TRBV30 and TRBJ1-3; D gene uncertain. Trimming took off 3 bases at V and 0 bases at J, with 6 bases between the two ends. The CDR3 totals 13 residues. Germline assignment: CDR1 GTSNPN and CDR2 SVGIG (reference sequence). The CDR3 DNA reads as TGTGCCTGGAGGGTCGGCTCTGGAAACACCATATATTTT. Its protein is CAWRVGSGNTIYF.

This clone came up once. The V call is TRBV27, the J call TRBJ2-7; 11 bases are shared with TRBD2. The trim removed 0 bases at V and 3 bases at J, leaving 4 bases unmatched. Germline-derived CDR1 and CDR2 are MNHEY and SMNVEV (reference sequence). The CDR3 covers 16 residues. CDR3 in DNA: TGTGCCAGCAGTTTATCTAGCGGGAGGGCCAGCTACGAGCAGTACTTC. It is translated as CASSLSSGRASYEQYF.

Only one count was recorded for this clone. In the same sample, other DNA sequences code for this CDR3. The J gene is TRBJ1-4, the V gene TRBV2; 10 bases are shared with TRBD1. The CDR3 runs to 15 residues. Per germline, CDR1 SNHLY and CDR2 FYNNEI. V was pared by 6 bases and J by 0 bases, with 1 base of the junction left unmatched. This chain's CDR3 is CASSGQGATNEKLFF. The CDR3 DNA is TGTGCCAGCAGCGGACAGGGGGCAACTAATGAAAAACTGTTTTTT. Full variable domain (remainder filled in from reference TRBV2 and TRBJ1-4): EPEVTQTPSHQVTQMGQEVILRCVPISNHLYFYWYRQILGQKVEFLVSFYNNEISEKSEIFDDQFSVERPDGSNFTLKIRSTKLEDSAMYFCASSGQGATNEKLFFGSGTQLSVL.

The V and J genes are TRBV9 and TRBJ2-1; tentative D call: TRBD2 (5 bases). CDR3 length: 14 residues. The ends were cut back, 5 bases at V and 0 bases at J, with 9 bases in the middle. The V gene's germline CDR1 is SGDLS and CDR2 YYNGEE. CDR3 loop: CASSRESSYNEQFF. For the CDR3, the DNA is TGTGCCAGCAGTCGGGAAAGCTCCTACAATGAGCAGTTCTTC. Full variable domain (rest looked up from reference TRBV9 and TRBJ2-1): DSGVTQTPKHLITATGQRVTLRCSPRSGDLSVYWYQQSLDQGLQFLIQYYNGEERAKGNILERFSAQQFPDLHSELNLSSLELGDSALYFCASSRESSYNEQFFGPGTRLTVL.

The J gene is TRBJ2-1, the V gene TRBV28; 15 bases match TRBD2. The germline V gene has CDR1 MDHEN and CDR2 SYDVKM. Unmatched junction bases numbered 10, after V lost 5 bases and J lost 8 bases. This CDR3 is 17 amino acids long. CDR3 nucleotide sequence: TGTGCCAGCAGTCACGCCGGGACTAGCGGGAGGAAAGATGAGCAGTTCTTC. Amino acids: CASSHAGTSGRKDEQFF.

This sequence joins TRBV5-1 and TRBJ1-6; D uncertain. Trimming shortened V by 7 bases and J by 7 bases, and 18 bases separated the two germline ends. The CDR3 totals 15 residues. Germline V gene lookup returns CDR1 SGHRS and CDR2 YFSETQ. Here the CDR3 reads CASSVGEGSNSPLHF. The DNA for the CDR3 is TGCGCCAGCTCAGTGGGTGAGGGTTCAAATTCACCCCTCCACTTT.

This chain connects TRBV6-5 to TRBJ1-2; D is perhaps TRBD1 (6 bases). This CDR3 is 13 amino acids long. V was trimmed by 4 bases and J by 6 bases, leaving 12 bases between them. Germline loops: CDR1 MNHEY, CDR2 SVGAGI. The CDR3 loop is CASSFGTMNGYTF. The CDR3 DNA reads TGTGCCAGCAGTTTCGGGACAATGAATGGCTACACCTTC.

V gene TRBV5-1 combines with J gene TRBJ2-3; TRBD1 agrees at 10 bases. The CDR3 is 15 amino acids. Germline values: CDR1 SGHRS, CDR2 YFSETQ. With V trimmed by 3 bases and J by 4 bases, 5 bases remained unmatched. CDR3 sequence reads: CASSSWTGGPDTQYF. The CDR3 DNA reads as TGCGCCAGCAGCTCTTGGACAGGGGGGCCAGATACGCAGTATTTT.

The CDR3 nucleotides are TGTGCCAGCAGTTACTCGACAGCAGGGACTAATGAAAAACTGTTTTTT. Translated: CASSYSTAGTNEKLFF. The J gene is TRBJ1-4, the V gene TRBV6-2 or TRBV6-3, with D perhaps matching TRBD1 (5 bases). Germline lookup yields CDR1 MNHEY and CDR2 SVGEGT. The CDR3 runs 16 residues. V lost 0 bases and J 2 bases, leaving 10 bases between the germline ends.

The sample holds one count of this clone. DNA for the CDR3: TGTGCCAGCAGCGCCGGACTAGCGGGGGGCAGCCAGTTCTTC. Amino acids: CASSAGLAGGSQFF. This rearrangement joins TRBV7-2 to TRBJ2-1; 14 bases align to TRBD2. Germline V CDR1 and CDR2: SGHTA, FQGNSA. V shed 5 bases, J shed 13 bases, and the junction held 7 bases outside the gene matches. The CDR3 contains 14 residues. The entire variable domain, with the rest obtained from reference TRBV7-2 and TRBJ2-1, is as follows: GAGVSQSPSNKVTEKGKDVELRCDPISGHTALYWYRQSLGQGLEFLIYFQGNSAPDKSGLPSDRFSAERTGGSVSTLTIQRTQQEDSAVYLCASSAGLAGGSQFFGPGTRLTVL.

CDR3 sequence reads: CASSRVGLDYEQYF. The DNA for the CDR3 is TGCGCCAGCAGCCGAGTGGGACTAGACTACGAGCAGTACTTC. The gene calls are TRBV4-1 and TRBJ2-7; TRBD2 aligns across 8 bases. The CDR3 has 14 amino acids. After removal of 4 bases from V and 3 bases from J, the junction contained 5 bases not matched to a gene. Per the germline V gene, CDR1 is MGHRA and CDR2 is YSYEKL.

The gene calls are TRBV27 and TRBJ1-2, with 8 bases identical to TRBD1. The CDR3 contains 14 residues. V was clipped by 7 bases and J by 4 bases; unmatched bases: 8. Germline V gives CDR1 MNHEY, CDR2 SMNVEV (reference sequence). The CDR3 DNA reads as TGTGCCAGCACCCCGACAGGGGCTGGCTATGGCTACACCTTC. Translation gives CASTPTGAGYGYTF.

Here the CDR3 reads CASRGTGKANEQFF. The CDR3 DNA is TGTGCCAGCAGGGGAACAGGGAAAGCCAATGAGCAGTTCTTC. The chain combines TRBV28 with TRBJ2-1; maybe TRBD1 (6 bases). This CDR3 region has 14 residues. Per germline, CDR1 MDHEN and CDR2 SYDVKM. V lost 6 bases, J lost 6 bases, and 15 bases lay in between.

The sample holds one count of this clone. The chain has TRBV28 and TRBJ1-2, with D possibly TRBD1 on 5 matching bases. There are 14 residues in the CDR3. Germline V gene data show CDR1 as MDHEN and CDR2 as SYDVKM. V lost 4 bases and J 0 bases, leaving 9 bases between the germline ends. The CDR3 protein is CASSSRGPNYGYTF. In DNA, the CDR3 is TGTGCCAGCAGTTCGCGGGGACCTAACTATGGCTACACCTTC.

The chain joins TRBV7-6 to TRBJ1-6; a possible D gene is TRBD1 (6 bases). The V end lost 5 bases, the J end lost 10 bases, and 18 bases lay between the germline ends. CDR3 length equals 15 residues. Germline CDR1 SGHVS, CDR2 FNYEAQ. In nucleotides, the CDR3 is TGTGCCAGCAGCCCCCTCGAAAGGGGGACCTCACCCCTCCACTTT. It translates to CASSPLERGTSPLHF.